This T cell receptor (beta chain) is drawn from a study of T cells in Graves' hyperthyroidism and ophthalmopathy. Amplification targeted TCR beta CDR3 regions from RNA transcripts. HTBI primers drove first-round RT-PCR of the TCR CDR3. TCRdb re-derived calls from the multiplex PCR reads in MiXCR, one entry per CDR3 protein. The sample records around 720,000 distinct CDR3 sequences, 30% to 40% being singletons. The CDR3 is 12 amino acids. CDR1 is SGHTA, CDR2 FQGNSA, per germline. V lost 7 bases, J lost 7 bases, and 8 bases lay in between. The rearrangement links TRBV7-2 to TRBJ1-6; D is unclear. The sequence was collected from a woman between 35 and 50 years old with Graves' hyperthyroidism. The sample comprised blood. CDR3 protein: CASTELNSPLHF. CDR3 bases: TGTGCCAGCACCGAACTGAATTCACCCCTCCACTTT.